The clone carrying this T cell receptor beta chain was seen a handful of times. CDR1 is LGHNA and CDR2 is YSLEER in the germline V gene. CDR3 length: 15 amino acids. With V trimmed by 1 base and J by 2 bases, 3 bases remained unmatched. These data come from a study of blood T cell repertoires in COVID-19. The wider study: Samples taken during acute and convalescent COVID-19 were collected in the United States, Italy and Spain. Nucleic acid was either cDNA or gDNA, and it came from T cells, B-cell-depleted T cells, or PBMCs.

Under the authors' procedure: Quantification of nucleated cells was approximated via reference gene primer amplification. Measured with immunoSEQ multiplex PCR; TCRdb has only the in-frame clones, and not every one. The D gene and trimming were derived from the DNA, and the V and J assignments and clone size from that table. The table lists about 120,000 clones, 78% of them singletons, with under 3% in the top ten. The origin of this receptor is a man between 65 and 85 years old with acute or convalescent COVID-19. The sequencing input was peripheral blood. The chain employs TRBV4-3 and TRBJ1-2, with 8 bases that match TRBD1. The CDR3 nucleotides are TGCGCCAGCAGCCAAGTCGGACAGGGAAACTATGGCTACACCTTC. Protein product: CASSQVGQGNYGYTF.